The clone carrying this T cell receptor (beta chain) has a count of ten or more. V lost 4 bases and J lost 4; bases outside the gene matches: 4. This CDR3 contains 14 residues. The sample belongs to a study of shared clonotypes between healthy human individuals. Study summary: The study used three CD4 naive, three CD4 memory, two CD8 naive and one CD8 memory plate per donor.

Produced via immunoSEQ multiplex PCR; TCRdb's table is partial and in-frame only. Altogether nearly 2 million clones are present, roughly 94% being singletons, with the ten largest covering 0.9% to 1.5%. Selected positively for CCR7 and CD45RO-negative, naive CD8 cells excluded terminally differentiated effector memory CD45RA+ cells. Donors, healthy HIV-negative adults, lacked recent acute infections or vaccinations. The sequenced sample consisted of naive CD8+ T cells sorted from blood. This clonotype originated in a man aged 18 to 29 in good health. The V call is TRBV23-1, the J call TRBJ2-3; the match to TRBD2 covers 8 bases. TRBV23-1 is labeled an ORF, and its function is uncertain. The CDR3 sequence is CASSRPGGADTQYF. In nucleotides, the CDR3 is TGCGCCAGCAGTCGGCCGGGAGGGGCAGATACGCAGTATTTT.